This TCR beta chain was captured by sequencing in a study of T cell responses to AZD1222 COVID-19 vaccine. Libraries were prepared by immunoSEQ multiplex PCR; TCRdb keeps only in-frame clonotypes and omits some of them. The sample holds 130,000 or so clones, 93% seen once. The V gene's germline CDR1 is SEHNR and CDR2 FQNEAQ (reference sequence). The CDR3 has 15 residues. V lost 0 bases and J lost 7; bases outside the gene matches: 5. This TCR was sampled from an adult in good health. The specimen comprised peripheral blood, sampled on day 0 of AZD1222 vaccination. This sequence joins TRBV7-9 and TRBJ1-4, with TRBD1 matching over 7 bases. The CDR3: CASSLARQGSEKLFF. CDR3 bases: TGTGCCAGCAGCTTAGCTAGACAGGGAAGTGAAAAACTGTTTTTT.